These 5 T cell receptor beta chains were all obtained from the same sample, sequenced in a study of cytomegalovirus exposure and HLA in healthy donors. The PCR ran on 60 Vbeta and 13 Jbeta primers. Sequencing was performed with immunoSEQ multiplex PCR; in TCRdb, only in-frame clones are kept and a portion is missing. This sample contains approximately 120,000 clones. Sequenced input: PBMCs. These receptors all come from a man aged 35 to 55 in good health and CMV-seronegative.

The chain links TRBV5-8 to TRBJ1-1, with 7 bases that match TRBD1. This CDR3 comprises 15 residues. Per germline, CDR1 SGHTS and CDR2 YDEGEE. V lost 3 bases and J lost 0; bases outside the gene matches: 5. The CDR3 here is CASSSGQTMNTEAFF. DNA for the CDR3: TGTGCCAGCAGCTCGGGACAGACCATGAACACTGAAGCTTTCTTT. The entire variable domain, with the rest obtained from reference TRBV5-8 and TRBJ1-1, is as follows: EAGVTQSPTHLIKTRGQQATLRCSPISGHTSVYWYQQALGLGLQFLLWYDEGEERNRGNFPPRFSGRQFPNYSSELNVNALELEDSALYLCASSSGQTMNTEAFFGQGTRLTVV.

The gene calls are TRBV5-4 and TRBJ2-7, with a tentative D call TRBD1 (5 bases). Germline assignment: CDR1 SGHNT and CDR2 YYREEE (reference sequence). The CDR3 sequence is 13 residues long. Trimming pared 2 bases from V and 5 bases from J, leaving 11 bases between. The CDR3: CASSLPGIHEQYF. For the CDR3, the DNA is TGTGCCAGCAGCTTACCAGGGATTCACGAGCAGTACTTC. Supplemented by reference TRBV5-4 and TRBJ2-7, the full variable domain reads ETGVTQSPTHLIKTRGQQVTLRCSSQSGHNTVSWYQQALGQGPQFIFQYYREEENGRGNFPPRFSGLQFPNYSSELNVNALELDDSALYLCASSLPGIHEQYFGPGTRLTVT.

V is TRBV5-8 and J is TRBJ2-7; D is uncertain. This CDR3 comprises 15 residues. Trimming stripped 0 bases from V and 2 bases from J, with 12 bases between. Germline V lookup: CDR1 SGHTS, CDR2 YDEGEE. CDR3 nucleotide sequence: TGTGCCAGCAGCTTGGTTGGTGTACTGCCCTACGAGCAGTACTTC. The encoded protein is CASSLVGVLPYEQYF.

The rearrangement joins TRBV2 to TRBJ1-3; the D is unclear. V was shortened by 6 bases and J by 0 bases, with 9 bases between the two germline ends. The CDR3 extends over 14 amino acids. Germline CDR1 SNHLY, CDR2 FYNNEI. In DNA form, the CDR3 reads TGTGCCAGCAGGGCAGACTCCTCTGGAAACACCATATATTTT. Residues: CASRADSSGNTIYF.

This rearrangement joins TRBV5-8 to TRBJ2-7, with TRBD2 identical over 8 bases. Per germline, CDR1 SGHTS and CDR2 YDEGEE. V trimming: 7 bases; J trimming: 2 bases; junction bases outside the gene matches: 8. The length of the CDR3 is 14 residues. The CDR3 region is CASSLADNPYEQYF. The CDR3, as DNA: TGTGCCAGCTCACTAGCGGACAACCCCTACGAGCAGTACTTC. Full variable domain (rest looked up from reference TRBV5-8 and TRBJ2-7): EAGVTQSPTHLIKTRGQQATLRCSPISGHTSVYWYQQALGLGLQFLLWYDEGEERNRGNFPPRFSGRQFPNYSSELNVNALELEDSALYLCASSLADNPYEQYFGPGTRLTVT.